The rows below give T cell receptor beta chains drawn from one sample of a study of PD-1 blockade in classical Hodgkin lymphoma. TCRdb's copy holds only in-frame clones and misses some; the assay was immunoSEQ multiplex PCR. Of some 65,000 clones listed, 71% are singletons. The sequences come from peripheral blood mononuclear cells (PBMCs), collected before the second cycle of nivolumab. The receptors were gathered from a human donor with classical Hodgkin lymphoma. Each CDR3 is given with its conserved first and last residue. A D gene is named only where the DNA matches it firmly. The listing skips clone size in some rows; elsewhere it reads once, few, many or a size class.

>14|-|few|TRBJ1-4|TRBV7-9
TGTGCCAGCAGCCCCGGGGAGGCTAATGAAAAACTGTTTTTT
CASSPGEANEKLFF
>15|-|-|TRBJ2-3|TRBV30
TGTGCCTGGAGTGGTGGGGTTGGAGTCACAGATACGCAGTATTTT
CAWSGGVGVTDTQYF
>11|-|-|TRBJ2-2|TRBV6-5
TGTGCCAGCAGTTACGACGGGGAGCTGTTTTTT
CASSYDGELFF
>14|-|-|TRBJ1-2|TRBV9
TGTGCCAGCAGGCGAGCGGGAGAGGGCTATGGCTACACCTTC
CASRRAGEGYGYTF
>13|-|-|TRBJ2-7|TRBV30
TGTGCCTGGAGTGACACCTTCCGAGGGGAGCAGTACTTC
CAWSDTFRGEQYF
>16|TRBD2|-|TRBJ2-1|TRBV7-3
TGTGCCAGCAGCTTAACTGGTCTAGCGGTAAACAATGAGCAGTTCTTC
CASSLTGLAVNNEQFF
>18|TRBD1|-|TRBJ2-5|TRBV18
TGTGCCAGCTCACCAAGGGGAGCCGTCGGCAGGGGGCAGGAGACCCAGTACTTC
CASSPRGAVGRGQETQYF
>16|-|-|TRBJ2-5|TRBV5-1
TGCGCCAGCAGCTTGATGGCCCTGACAGGTAGAGAGACCCAGTACTTC
CASSLMALTGRETQYF
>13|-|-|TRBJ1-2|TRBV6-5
TGTGCCAGCAGTTCGACTCTTGCGGGGGGCTACACCTTC
CASSSTLAGGYTF
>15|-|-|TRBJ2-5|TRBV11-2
TGTGCCAGCAGCTTCCCCCTCCCAGGTCCGGAGACCCAGTACTTC
CASSFPLPGPETQYF
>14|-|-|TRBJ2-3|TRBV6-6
TGTGCCAGCAGTTACGAGGGGGGCACAGATACGCAGTATTTT
CASSYEGGTDTQYF
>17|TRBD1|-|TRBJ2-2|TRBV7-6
TGTGCCAGCAGCTTAGCGGACAGGGGAAAGGACACCGGGGAGCTGTTTTTT
CASSLADRGKDTGELFF
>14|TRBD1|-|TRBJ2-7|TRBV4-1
TGCGCCAGCAGCCAAGAACAGGGGGCGTGGGAGCAGTACTTC
CASSQEQGAWEQYF
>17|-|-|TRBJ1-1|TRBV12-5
TGTGCTAGTGGTTTGGTAAGTGGCTCCGGGACGAACACTGAAGCTTTCTTT
CASGLVSGSGTNTEAFF
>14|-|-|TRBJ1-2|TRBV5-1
TGCGCCAGCAGCTTGCAACAGGGAAGCTATGGCTACACCTTC
CASSLQQGSYGYTF
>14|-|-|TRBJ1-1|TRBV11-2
TGTGCCAGCAGCTTAGGGGGGGGGCGCACTGAAGCTTTCTTT
CASSLGGGRTEAFF
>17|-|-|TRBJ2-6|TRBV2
TGTGCCAGCAGTGAGGGGGAGTTTAGCTCTGGGGCCAACGTCCTGACTTTC
CASSEGEFSSGANVLTF
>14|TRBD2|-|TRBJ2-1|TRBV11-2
TGTGCCAGCAGCTTAGTCCTAGCGGGAGATGAGCAGTTCTTC
CASSLVLAGDEQFF
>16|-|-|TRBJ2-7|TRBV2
TGTGCCAGCAGGGGGGCGGGACACAACCCCTCCTACGAGCAGTACTTC
CASRGAGHNPSYEQYF
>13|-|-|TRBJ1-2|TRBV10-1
TGCGCCAGCAGTGAGTCGAAGGAGTATGGCTACACCTTC
CASSESKEYGYTF
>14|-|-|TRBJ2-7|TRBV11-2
TGTGCCAGCAGCCTCGCGGGGCCTTCCTACGAGCAGTACTTC
CASSLAGPSYEQYF
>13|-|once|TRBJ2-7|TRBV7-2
TGTGCCAGCAGCCCCTCGGTCCGCTACGAGCAGTACTTC
CASSPSVRYEQYF
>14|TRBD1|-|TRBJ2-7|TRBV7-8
TGTGCCAGCAGCTTCTGGACAGGTACCTACGAGCAGTACTTC
CASSFWTGTYEQYF
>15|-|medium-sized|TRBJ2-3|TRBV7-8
TGTGCCAGCAGTACTGGTGGCTCATACACAGATACGCAGTATTTT
CASSTGGSYTDTQYF
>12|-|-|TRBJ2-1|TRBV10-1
TGCGCCAGCAGTGAGTCTGGGGGTGCACCGTTCTTC
CASSESGGAPFF